This TCR beta chain was recorded in a study of long-term antiretroviral therapy in people with HIV. The V end was cut by 3 bases, the J end by 5 bases, with 17 bases between. This CDR3 spans 15 amino acids. Germline CDR1 LNHDA, CDR2 SQIVND (reference sequence). The study, taken as a whole, reports: Regardless of time point, clones expanded before ART dominated the repertoire. The study collected blood between the mid-2000s and the late 2010s, possibly under older ART regimens.

With regard to this clone: Its antigen is still unknown.

A v3.0 immunoSEQ assay was performed at survey level. Some clones are missing from TCRdb's copy, which holds only in-frame ones; the method was immunoSEQ multiplex PCR. The table shows about 34,000 clones, with under 90% occurring only once. This chain connects TRBV19 to TRBJ2-7; TRBD2 is a possible D gene (5 bases). This TCR derives from a man between 18 and 35 years old with HIV. The sample here was unsorted PBMCs, taken 0.4 years before starting antiretroviral therapy. Here the CDR3 DNA reads TGTGCCAGTAGTATCTGGTCTCCCTCGGAGGACGAGCAGTACTTC. Its protein product is CASSIWSPSEDEQYF.